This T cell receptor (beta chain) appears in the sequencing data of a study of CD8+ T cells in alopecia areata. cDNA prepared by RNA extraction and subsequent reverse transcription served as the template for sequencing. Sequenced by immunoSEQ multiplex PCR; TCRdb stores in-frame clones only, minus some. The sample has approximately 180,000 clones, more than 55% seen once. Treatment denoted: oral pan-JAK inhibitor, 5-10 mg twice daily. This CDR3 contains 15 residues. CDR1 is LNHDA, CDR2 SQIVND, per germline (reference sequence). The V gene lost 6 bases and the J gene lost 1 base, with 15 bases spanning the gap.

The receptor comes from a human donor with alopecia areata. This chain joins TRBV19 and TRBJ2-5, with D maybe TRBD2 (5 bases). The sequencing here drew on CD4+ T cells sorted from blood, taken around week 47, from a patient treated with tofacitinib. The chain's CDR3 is CASSPGERRQETQYF. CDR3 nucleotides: TGTGCCAGTAGCCCCGGGGAGCGTCGCCAAGAGACCCAGTACTTC.